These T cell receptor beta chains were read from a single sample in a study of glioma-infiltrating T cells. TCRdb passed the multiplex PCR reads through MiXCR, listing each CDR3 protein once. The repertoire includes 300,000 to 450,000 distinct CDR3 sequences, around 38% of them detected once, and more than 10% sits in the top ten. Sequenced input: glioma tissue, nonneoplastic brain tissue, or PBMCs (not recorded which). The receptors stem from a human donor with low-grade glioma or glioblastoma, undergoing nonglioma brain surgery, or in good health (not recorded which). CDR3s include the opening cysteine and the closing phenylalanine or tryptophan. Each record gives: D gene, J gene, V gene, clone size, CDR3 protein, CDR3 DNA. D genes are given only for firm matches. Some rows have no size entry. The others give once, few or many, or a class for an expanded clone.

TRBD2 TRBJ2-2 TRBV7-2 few CASSFGTSPTGELFF TGTGCCAGCAGCTTCGGGACTAGCCCCACCGGGGAGCTGTTTTTT
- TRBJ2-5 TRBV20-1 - CSARDRGNRWGETQYF TGCAGTGCTAGAGATCGGGGCAACCGCTGGGGAGAGACCCAGTACTTC
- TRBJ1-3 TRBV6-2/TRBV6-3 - CASSIDSPGNNIYF TGTGCCAGCAGCATCGACAGCCCAGGAAACAACATATATTTT
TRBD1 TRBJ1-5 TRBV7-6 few CASSLGTGEMWPQHF TGTGCCAGCAGCTTAGGGACAGGGGAGATGTGGCCCCAGCATTTT
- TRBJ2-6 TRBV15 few CATKPRGPGANVLTF TGTGCCACCAAGCCTCGGGGCCCAGGGGCCAACGTCCTGACTTTC
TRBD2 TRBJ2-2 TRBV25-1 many CASSAYPGTSGIDANTGELFF TGTGCCAGCAGTGCCTATCCCGGGACTAGCGGGATCGACGCGAACACCGGGGAGCTGTTTTTT
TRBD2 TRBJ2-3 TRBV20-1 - CSAVGERELVADTQYF TGCAGTGCGGTAGGGGAGCGGGAGTTGGTCGCAGATACGCAGTATTTT
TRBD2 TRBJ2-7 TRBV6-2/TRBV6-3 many CASSAGLAEALWSEQYF TGTGCCAGCAGTGCCGGACTAGCGGAAGCCCTGTGGAGTGAGCAGTACTTC
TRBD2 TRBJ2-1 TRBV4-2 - CASRIAGGYNEQFF TGTGCCAGTAGGATAGCGGGAGGATACAATGAGCAGTTCTTC
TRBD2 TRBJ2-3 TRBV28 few CASSPRSGLAGGDTQYF TGTGCCAGCAGTCCCAGATCCGGACTAGCGGGAGGGGATACGCAGTATTTT
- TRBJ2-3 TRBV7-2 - CASSLTARREDTQYF TGTGCCAGCAGCTTGACAGCCAGGCGGGAAGATACGCAGTATTTT
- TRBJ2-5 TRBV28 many CASSFRSAKETQYF TGTGCCAGCAGTTTTAGGTCAGCCAAGGAGACCCAGTACTTC
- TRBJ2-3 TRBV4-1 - CASSLWGTRSTDTQYF TGCGCCAGCAGCCTGTGGGGGACCCGAAGCACAGATACGCAGTATTTT
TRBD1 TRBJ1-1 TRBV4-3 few CASSQDRGAMNTEAFF TGCGCCAGCAGCCAAGACAGGGGGGCTATGAACACTGAAGCTTTCTTT
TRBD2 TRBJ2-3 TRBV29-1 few CSYLAGADDTQYF TGCAGTTATCTAGCGGGAGCGGACGATACGCAGTATTTT
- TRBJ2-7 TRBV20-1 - CSARVGAGSSYEQYF TGCAGTGCTAGAGTAGGGGCAGGGAGCTCCTACGAGCAGTACTTC
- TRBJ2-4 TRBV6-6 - CASSAGIERWAKNIQYF TGTGCCAGCAGTGCGGGGATAGAACGATGGGCCAAAAACATTCAGTACTTC
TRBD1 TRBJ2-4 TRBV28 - CASIPQGAQGKNIQYF TGTGCCAGCATCCCCCAGGGGGCTCAGGGCAAAAACATTCAGTACTTC
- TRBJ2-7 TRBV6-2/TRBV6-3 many CASSYGAGPHEQYF TGTGCCAGCAGTTACGGCGCAGGCCCCCACGAGCAGTACTTC
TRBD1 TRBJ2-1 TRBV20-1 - CSVSRDRAYNEQFF TGCAGTGTCTCCCGGGACAGGGCATACAATGAGCAGTTCTTC
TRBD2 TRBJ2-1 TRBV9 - CASSGLAEQFF TGTGCCAGCAGCGGACTAGCGGAGCAGTTCTTC
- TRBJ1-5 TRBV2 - CASGGEVSHSNQPQHF TGTGCCAGCGGCGGGGAAGTAAGTCATAGCAATCAGCCCCAGCATTTT
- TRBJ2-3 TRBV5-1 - CASSSNYFAEGADTQYF TGCGCCAGCAGCTCCAACTATTTTGCGGAGGGGGCAGATACGCAGTATTTT
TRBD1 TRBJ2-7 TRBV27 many CASNFQDRSVHEQYF TGTGCCAGCAACTTCCAGGACAGGAGTGTCCACGAGCAGTACTTC
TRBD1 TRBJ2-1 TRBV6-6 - CALGGPYKQFF TGTGCCTTAGGGGGCCCATATAAGCAGTTCTTC
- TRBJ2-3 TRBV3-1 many CASSQDPGVETQYF TGTGCCAGCAGCCAAGATCCCGGGGTGGAGACGCAGTATTTT
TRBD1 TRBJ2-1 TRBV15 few CATSRPTGSYNEQFF TGTGCCACCAGCAGACCGACAGGGTCCTACAATGAGCAGTTCTTC
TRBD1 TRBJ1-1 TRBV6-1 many CASSRGTGGLGTEAFF TGTGCCAGCAGTAGAGGGACAGGGGGCCTCGGCACTGAAGCTTTCTTT
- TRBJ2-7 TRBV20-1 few CSARGTPASYEQYF TGCAGTGCGAGGGGGACCCCAGCGTCCTACGAGCAGTACTTC
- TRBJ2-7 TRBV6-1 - CAISASDYEQYF TGTGCCATCAGTGCTTCTGACTACGAGCAGTACTTC
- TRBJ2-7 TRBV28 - CASMTEGLSYEQYF TGTGCTTCAATGACAGAAGGTTTGAGTTACGAGCAGTACTTC
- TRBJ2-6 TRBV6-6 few CASSYMVSGANVLTF TGTGCCAGCAGTTACATGGTCTCTGGGGCCAACGTCCTGACTTTC
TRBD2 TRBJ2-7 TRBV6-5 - CASSWGGGGRSYEQYF TGTGCCAGCAGTTGGGGTGGGGGAGGGCGATCCTACGAGCAGTACTTC
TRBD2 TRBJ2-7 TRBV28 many CASSRTSGGNPSYEQYF TGTGCCAGCAGTCGGACTAGCGGGGGAAACCCTTCCTACGAGCAGTACTTC
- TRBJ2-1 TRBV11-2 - CASSQVLYNEQFF TGTGCCAGCAGCCAGGTTTTGTACAATGAGCAGTTCTTC
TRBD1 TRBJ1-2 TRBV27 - CASSLWSGGVYGYTF TGTGCCAGCAGTTTATGGTCAGGGGGCGTCTATGGCTACACCTTC
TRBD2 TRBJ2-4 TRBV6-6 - CASSYERGGGIQYF TGTGCCAGCAGTTACGAGCGGGGAGGAGGCATTCAGTACTTC
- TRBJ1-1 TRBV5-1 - CASTTGSLSTEAFF TGCGCCAGTACGACCGGGAGTCTTAGCACTGAAGCTTTCTTT
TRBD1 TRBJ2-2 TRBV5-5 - CASSFLGQGAHTGELFF TGCGCCAGCAGCTTCCTCGGACAGGGGGCGCACACCGGGGAGCTGTTTTTT
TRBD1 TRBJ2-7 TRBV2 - CASRRTGGAYEQYF TGTGCCAGCAGGAGGACAGGGGGCGCCTACGAGCAGTACTTC
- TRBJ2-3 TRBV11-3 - CASRSGTRGADTQYF TGTGCCAGCAGATCCGGGACACGAGGCGCAGATACGCAGTATTTT
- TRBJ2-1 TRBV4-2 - CASSQPRPHEQFF TGTGCCAGCAGCCAACCCCGTCCGCATGAGCAGTTCTTC
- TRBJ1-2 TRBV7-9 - CASSFFGSYGYTF TGTGCCAGCAGCTTTTTCGGTTCCTATGGCTACACCTTC
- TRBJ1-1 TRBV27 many CASSLQGTEAFF TGTGCCAGCAGTCTACAGGGTACTGAAGCTTTCTTT
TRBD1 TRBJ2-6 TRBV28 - CASRSGTVFSGANVLTF TGTGCCAGCAGGTCCGGGACAGTCTTTTCCGGGGCCAACGTCCTGACTTTC
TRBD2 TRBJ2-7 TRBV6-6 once CASSQPDRLWAGGAYEQYF TGTGCCAGCAGTCAACCCGACAGGCTGTGGGCGGGAGGGGCCTACGAGCAGTACTTC
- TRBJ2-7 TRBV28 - CASSFSLHPDSSSYEQYF TGTGCCAGCAGTTTCTCTCTCCATCCGGACAGCAGCTCCTACGAGCAGTACTTC
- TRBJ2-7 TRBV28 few CASSLRSIYEQYF TGTGCCAGCAGTTTGCGGAGCATTTACGAGCAGTACTTC
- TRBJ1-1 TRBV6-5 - CASSFGWGTANTKAFF TGTGCCAGCAGTTTCGGTTGGGGCACGGCGAACACTAAAGCTTTCTTT
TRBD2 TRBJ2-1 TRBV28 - CASSLRTSGSNNEQFF TGTGCCAGCAGTTTAAGGACTAGCGGGAGTAACAATGAGCAGTTCTTC
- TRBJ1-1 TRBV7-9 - CASSLLYRTRTEAFF TGTGCCAGCAGCTTACTCTATAGGACCCGGACTGAAGCTTTCTTT